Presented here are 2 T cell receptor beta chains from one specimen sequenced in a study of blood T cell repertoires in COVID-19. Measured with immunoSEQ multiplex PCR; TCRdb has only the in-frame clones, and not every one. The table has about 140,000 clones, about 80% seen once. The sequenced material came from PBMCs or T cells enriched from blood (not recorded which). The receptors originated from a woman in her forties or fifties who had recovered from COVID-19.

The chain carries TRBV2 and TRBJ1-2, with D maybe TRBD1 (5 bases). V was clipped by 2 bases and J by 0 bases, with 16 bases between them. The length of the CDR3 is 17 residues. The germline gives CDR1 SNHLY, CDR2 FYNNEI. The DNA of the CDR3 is TGTGCCAGCAGTGAACAGGGAACCCTAAATACTAACTATGGCTACACCTTC. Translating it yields CASSEQGTLNTNYGYTF. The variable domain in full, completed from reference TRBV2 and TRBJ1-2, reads EPEVTQTPSHQVTQMGQEVILRCVPISNHLYFYWYRQILGQKVEFLVSFYNNEISEKSEIFDDQFSVERPDGSNFTLKIRSTKLEDSAMYFCASSEQGTLNTNYGYTFGSGTRLTVV.

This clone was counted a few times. The CDR3 DNA sequence: TGTGCCAGCACCAAAAACCGGGACAGGGCCTACGAGCAGTACTTC. Translating gives CASTKNRDRAYEQYF. The chain joins TRBV6-5 to TRBJ2-7, with 9 bases that match TRBD1. CDR1 and CDR2 (germline): MNHEY, SVGAGI. CDR3 length: 15 amino acids. V lost 7 bases to trimming and J lost 2 bases; unmatched junction nucleotides: 9.